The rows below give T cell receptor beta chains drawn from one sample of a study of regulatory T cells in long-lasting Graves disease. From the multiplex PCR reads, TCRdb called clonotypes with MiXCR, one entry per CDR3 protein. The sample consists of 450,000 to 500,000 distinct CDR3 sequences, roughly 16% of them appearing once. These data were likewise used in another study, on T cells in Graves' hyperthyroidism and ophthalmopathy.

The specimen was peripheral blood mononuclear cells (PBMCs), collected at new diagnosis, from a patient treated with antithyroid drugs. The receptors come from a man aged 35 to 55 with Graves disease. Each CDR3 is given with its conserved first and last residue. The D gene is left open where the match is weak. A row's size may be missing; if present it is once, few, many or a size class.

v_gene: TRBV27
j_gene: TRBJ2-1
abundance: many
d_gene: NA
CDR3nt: TGTGCCAGCGCCGCGGGGTCCAATGAGCAGTTCTTC
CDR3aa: CASAAGSNEQFF

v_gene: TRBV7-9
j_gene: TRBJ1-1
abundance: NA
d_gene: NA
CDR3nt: TGTGCCAGCAGCTTAGGACAGGCTTGGTCGAACACTGAAGCTTTCTTT
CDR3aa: CASSLGQAWSNTEAFF

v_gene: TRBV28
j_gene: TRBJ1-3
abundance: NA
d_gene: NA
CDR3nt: TGTGCCAGCAGTCACTACGATGGGGGCAACACCATATATTTT
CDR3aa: CASSHYDGGNTIYF

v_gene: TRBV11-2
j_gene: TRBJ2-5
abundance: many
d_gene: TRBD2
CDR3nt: TGTGCCAGCAGCTGGGGGACTAGCGGGAGTGCAGAGACCCAGTACTTC
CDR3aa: CASSWGTSGSAETQYF

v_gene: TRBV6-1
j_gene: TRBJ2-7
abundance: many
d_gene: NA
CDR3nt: TGTGCCAGCAGCAGTGGTGCAAGCCACGAGCAGTACTTC
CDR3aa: CASSSGASHEQYF

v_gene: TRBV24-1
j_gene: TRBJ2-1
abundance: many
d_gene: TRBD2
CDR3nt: TGTGCCACCAGTGATGCGGGACTAGCGGGTTCCTTCTACAATGAGCAGTTCTTC
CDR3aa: CATSDAGLAGSFYNEQFF

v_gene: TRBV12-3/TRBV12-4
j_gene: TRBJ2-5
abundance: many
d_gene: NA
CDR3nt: TGTGCCAGCAGTTTCCCCCCAGGGAGTCGTCAAGAGACCCAGTACTTC
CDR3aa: CASSFPPGSRQETQYF

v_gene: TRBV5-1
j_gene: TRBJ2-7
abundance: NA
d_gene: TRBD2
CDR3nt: TGCGCCAGTGGAATGGGGAGCGGGAGCTACGAGCAGTACTTC
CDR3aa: CASGMGSGSYEQYF

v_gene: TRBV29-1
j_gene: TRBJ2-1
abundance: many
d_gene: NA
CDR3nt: TGCAGCGTTGAAGATAGACATTACGAGCAGTTCTTC
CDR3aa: CSVEDRHYEQFF

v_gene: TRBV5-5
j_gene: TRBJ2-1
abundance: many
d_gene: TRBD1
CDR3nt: TGTGCCAGCAGCTTGGGAGCAGGGGGCCACAATGAGCAGTTCTTC
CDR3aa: CASSLGAGGHNEQFF

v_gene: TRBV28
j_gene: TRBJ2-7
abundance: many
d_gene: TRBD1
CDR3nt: TGTGCCAGCAGGGAGACAGGGCAAGGCGAGCAGTACTTC
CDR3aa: CASRETGQGEQYF